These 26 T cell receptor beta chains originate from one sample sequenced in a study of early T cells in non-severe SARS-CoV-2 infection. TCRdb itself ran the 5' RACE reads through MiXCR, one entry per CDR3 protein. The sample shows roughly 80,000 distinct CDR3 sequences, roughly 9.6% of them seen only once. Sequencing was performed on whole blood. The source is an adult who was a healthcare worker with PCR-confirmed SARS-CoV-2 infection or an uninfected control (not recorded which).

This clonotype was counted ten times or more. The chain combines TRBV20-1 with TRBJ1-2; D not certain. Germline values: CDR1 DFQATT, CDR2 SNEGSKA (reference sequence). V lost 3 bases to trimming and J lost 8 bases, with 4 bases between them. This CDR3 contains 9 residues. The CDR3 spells CSARPGYTF. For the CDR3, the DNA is TGCAGTGCTAGGCCGGGCTACACCTTC.

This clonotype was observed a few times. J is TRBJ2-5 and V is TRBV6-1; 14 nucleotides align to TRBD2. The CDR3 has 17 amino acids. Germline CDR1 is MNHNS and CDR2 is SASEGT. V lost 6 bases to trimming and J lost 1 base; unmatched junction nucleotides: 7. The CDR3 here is CASRQGLAGEGQETQYF. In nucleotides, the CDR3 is TGTGCCAGCAGGCAGGGACTAGCGGGGGAAGGCCAAGAGACCCAGTACTTC.

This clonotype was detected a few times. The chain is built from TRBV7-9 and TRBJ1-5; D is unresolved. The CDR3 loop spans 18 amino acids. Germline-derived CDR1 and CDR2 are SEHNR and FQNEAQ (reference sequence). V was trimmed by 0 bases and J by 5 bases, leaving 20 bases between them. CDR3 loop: CASSLADVGGFWDQPQHF. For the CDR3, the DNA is TGTGCCAGCAGCTTAGCAGATGTCGGAGGATTTTGGGATCAGCCCCAGCATTTT.

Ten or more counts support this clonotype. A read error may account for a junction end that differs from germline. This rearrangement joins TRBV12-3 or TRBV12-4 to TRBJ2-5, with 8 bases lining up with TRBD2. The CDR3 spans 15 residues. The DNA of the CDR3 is TGTGCCAGCAGTCTAGCGGGCTCGTACCGGGAGACCCAGTACTTC. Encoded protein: CASSLAGSYRETQYF.

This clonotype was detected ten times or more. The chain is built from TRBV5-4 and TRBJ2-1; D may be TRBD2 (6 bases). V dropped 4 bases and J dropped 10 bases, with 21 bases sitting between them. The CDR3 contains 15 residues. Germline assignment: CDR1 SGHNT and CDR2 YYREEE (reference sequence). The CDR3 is CASSLEGLSGLEQFF. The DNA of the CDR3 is TGTGCCAGCAGCCTAGAGGGACTGAGCGGATTGGAGCAGTTCTTC.

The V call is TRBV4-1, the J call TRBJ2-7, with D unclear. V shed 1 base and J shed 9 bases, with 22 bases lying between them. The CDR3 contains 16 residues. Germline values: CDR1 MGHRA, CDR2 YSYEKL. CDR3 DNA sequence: TGCGCCAGCAGCCAAGTGTTTCCGCTACTGCCCGACGTGCAGTACTTC. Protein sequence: CASSQVFPLLPDVQYF.

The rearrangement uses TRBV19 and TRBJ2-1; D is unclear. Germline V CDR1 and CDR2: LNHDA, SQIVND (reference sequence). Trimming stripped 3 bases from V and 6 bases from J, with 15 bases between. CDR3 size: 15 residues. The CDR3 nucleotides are TGTGCCAGTAGTATTGGCTGGAGAGGCCCCAATGAGCAGTTCTTC. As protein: CASSIGWRGPNEQFF.

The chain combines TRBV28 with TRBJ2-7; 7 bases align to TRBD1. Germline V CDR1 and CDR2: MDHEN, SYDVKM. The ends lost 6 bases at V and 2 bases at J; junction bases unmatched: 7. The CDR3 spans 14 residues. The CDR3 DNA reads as TGTGCCAGCAGCCCTACAGGGGAAGCCTACGAGCAGTACTTC. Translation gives CASSPTGEAYEQYF.

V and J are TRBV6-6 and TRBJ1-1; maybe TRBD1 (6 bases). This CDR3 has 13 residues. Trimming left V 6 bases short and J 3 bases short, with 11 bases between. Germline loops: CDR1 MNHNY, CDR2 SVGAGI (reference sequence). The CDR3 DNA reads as TGTGCCAGCAGATGGACAGACTACACTGAAGCTTTCTTT. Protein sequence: CASRWTDYTEAFF.

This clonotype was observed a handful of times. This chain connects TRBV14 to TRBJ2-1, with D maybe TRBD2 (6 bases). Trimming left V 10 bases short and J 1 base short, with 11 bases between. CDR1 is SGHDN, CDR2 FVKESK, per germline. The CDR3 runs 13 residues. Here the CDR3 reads CANELASYNEQFF. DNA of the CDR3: TGTGCCAACGAGCTAGCGTCCTACAATGAGCAGTTCTTC.

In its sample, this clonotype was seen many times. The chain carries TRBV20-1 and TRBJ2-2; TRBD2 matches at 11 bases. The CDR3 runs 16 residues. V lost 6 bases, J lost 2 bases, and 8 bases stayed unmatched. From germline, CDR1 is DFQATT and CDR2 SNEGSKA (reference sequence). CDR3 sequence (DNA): TGCAGTGCCCCACCTAGCGGGAGGCCTAACACCGGGGAGCTGTTTTTT. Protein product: CSAPPSGRPNTGELFF.

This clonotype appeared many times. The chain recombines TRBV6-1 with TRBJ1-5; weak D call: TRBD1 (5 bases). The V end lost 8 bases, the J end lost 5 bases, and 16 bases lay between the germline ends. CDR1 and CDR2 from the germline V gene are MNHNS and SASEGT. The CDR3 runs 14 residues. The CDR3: CASYSPGSHQPQHF. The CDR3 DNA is TGTGCCAGCTACAGTCCAGGGAGCCATCAGCCCCAGCATTTT.

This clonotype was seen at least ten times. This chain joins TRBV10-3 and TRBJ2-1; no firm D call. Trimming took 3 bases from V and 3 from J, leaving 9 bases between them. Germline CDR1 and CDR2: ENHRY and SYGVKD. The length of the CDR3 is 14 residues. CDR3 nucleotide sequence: TGTGCCATCAGTGAACCCGTCTACTACAATGAGCAGTTCTTC. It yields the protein CAISEPVYYNEQFF.

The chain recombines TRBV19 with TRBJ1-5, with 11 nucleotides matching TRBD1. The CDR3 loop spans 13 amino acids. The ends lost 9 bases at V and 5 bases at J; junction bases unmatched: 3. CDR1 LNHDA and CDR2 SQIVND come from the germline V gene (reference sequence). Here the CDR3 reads CASQDRGHQPQHF. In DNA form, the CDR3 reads TGTGCCAGCCAGGACAGGGGGCATCAGCCCCAGCATTTT.

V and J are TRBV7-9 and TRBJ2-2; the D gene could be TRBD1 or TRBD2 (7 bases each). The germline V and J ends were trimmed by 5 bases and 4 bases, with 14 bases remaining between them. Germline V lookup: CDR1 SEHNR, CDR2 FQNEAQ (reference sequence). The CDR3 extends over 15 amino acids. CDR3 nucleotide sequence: TGTGCCAGCAGCCCCCAGGGGGGGCGCACCGGGGAGCTGTTTTTT. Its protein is CASSPQGGRTGELFF.

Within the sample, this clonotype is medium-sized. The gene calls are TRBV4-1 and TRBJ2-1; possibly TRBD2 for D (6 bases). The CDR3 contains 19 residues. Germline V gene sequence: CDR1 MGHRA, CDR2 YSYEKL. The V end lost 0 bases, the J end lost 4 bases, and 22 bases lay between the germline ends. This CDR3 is CASSQDQGVVGGRYNEQFF. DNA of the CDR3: TGCGCCAGCAGCCAAGATCAAGGGGTTGTCGGGGGTAGGTACAATGAGCAGTTCTTC.

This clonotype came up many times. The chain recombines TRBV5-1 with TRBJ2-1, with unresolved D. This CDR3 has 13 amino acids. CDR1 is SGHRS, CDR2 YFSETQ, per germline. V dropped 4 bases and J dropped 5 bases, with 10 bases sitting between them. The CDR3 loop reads CASSDLIHNEQFF. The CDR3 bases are TGCGCCAGCAGCGACCTTATCCACAATGAGCAGTTCTTC.

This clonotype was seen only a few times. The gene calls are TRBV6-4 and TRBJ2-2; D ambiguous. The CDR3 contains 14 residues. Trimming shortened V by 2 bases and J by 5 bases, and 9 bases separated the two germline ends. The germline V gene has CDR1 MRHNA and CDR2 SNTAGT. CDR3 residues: CASSDKGSTGELFF. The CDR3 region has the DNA TGTGCCAGCAGTGACAAGGGAAGTACCGGGGAGCTGTTTTTT.

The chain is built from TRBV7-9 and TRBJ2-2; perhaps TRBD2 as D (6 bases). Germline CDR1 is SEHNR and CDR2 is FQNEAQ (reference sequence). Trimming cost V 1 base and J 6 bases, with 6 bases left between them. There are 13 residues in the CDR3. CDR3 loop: CASSLGGAGELFF. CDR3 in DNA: TGTGCCAGCAGCTTAGGCGGGGCCGGGGAGCTGTTTTTT.

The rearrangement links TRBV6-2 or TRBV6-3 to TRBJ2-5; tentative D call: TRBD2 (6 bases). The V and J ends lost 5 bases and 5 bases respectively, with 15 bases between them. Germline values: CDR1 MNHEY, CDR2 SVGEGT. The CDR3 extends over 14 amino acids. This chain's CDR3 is CASSDPSLAETQYF. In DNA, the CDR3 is TGTGCCAGCAGTGACCCGTCACTAGCCGAGACCCAGTACTTC.

CDR3 protein: CASSFVVTDTQYF. The CDR3 bases are TGTGCCAGCAGTTTCGTGGTCACAGATACGCAGTATTTT. V gene TRBV12-3 or TRBV12-4 combines with J gene TRBJ2-3, with D uncertain. V gave up 3 bases and J gave up 2 bases, with 6 bases separating them. This CDR3 region has 13 residues.

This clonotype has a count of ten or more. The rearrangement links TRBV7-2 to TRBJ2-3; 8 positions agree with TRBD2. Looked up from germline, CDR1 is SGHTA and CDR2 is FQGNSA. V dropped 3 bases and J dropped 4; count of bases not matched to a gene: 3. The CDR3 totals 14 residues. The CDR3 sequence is CASSLGTRSDTQYF. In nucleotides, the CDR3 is TGTGCCAGCAGCTTGGGGACTAGATCAGATACGCAGTATTTT.

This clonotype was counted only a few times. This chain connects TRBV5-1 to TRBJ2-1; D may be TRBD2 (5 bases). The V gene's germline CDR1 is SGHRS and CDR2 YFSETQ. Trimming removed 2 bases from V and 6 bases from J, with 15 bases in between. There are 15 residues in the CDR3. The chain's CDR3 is CASSFMSGGRNEQFF. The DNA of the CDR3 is TGCGCCAGCAGCTTTATGAGTGGCGGGCGCAATGAGCAGTTCTTC.

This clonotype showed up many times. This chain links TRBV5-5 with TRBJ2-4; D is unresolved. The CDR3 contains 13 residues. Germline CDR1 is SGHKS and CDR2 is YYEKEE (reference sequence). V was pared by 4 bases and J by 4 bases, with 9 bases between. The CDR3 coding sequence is TGTGCCAGCAGCCTCCCTTCGAAAAACATTCAGTACTTC. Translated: CASSLPSKNIQYF.

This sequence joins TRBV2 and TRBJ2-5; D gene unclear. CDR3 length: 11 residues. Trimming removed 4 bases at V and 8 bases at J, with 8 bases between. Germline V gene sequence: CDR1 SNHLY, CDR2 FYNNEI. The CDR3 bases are TGTGCCAGCAGTGGGTATCCCACCCAGTACTTC. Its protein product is CASSGYPTQYF.

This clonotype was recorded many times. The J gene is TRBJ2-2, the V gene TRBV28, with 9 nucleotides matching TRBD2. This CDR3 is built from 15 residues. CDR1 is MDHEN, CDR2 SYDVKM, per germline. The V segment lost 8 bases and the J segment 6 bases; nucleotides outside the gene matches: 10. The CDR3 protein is CASGEREAISGELFF. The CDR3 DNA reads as TGTGCCAGCGGTGAGCGGGAGGCGATTTCCGGGGAGCTGTTTTTT.